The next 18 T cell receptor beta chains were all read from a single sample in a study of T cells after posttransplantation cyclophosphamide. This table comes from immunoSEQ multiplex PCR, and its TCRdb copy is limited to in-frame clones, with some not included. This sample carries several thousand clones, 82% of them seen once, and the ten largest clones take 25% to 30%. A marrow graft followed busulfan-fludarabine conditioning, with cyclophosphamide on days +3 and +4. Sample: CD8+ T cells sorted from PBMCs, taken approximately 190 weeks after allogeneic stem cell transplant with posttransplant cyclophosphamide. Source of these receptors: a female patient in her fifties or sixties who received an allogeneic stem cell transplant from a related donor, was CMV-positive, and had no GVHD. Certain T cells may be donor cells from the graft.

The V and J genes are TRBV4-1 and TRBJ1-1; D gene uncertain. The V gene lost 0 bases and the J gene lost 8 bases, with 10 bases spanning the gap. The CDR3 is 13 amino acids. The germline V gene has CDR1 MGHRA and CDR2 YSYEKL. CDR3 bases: TGCGCCAGCAGCCAAGACGGGTATGGGGAAGCTTTCTTT. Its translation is CASSQDGYGEAFF.

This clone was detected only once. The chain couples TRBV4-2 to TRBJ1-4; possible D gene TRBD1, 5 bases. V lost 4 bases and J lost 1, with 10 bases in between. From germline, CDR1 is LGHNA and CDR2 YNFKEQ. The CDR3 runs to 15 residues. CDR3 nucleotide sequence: TGTGCCAGCAGCCCAAGCGGGGGAACTAATGAAAAACTGTTTTTT. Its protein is CASSPSGGTNEKLFF.

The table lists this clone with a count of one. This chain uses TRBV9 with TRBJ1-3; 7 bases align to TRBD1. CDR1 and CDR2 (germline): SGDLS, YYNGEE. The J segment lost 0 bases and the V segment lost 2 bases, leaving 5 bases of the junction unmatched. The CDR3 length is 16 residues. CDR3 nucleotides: TGTGCCAGCAGCGTGCGGACAGGCTTCTCTGGAAACACCATATATTTT. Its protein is CASSVRTGFSGNTIYF.

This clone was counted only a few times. The CDR3 region is CASSLAGGREQYF. DNA of the CDR3: TGTGCCAGCAGCTTAGCGGGGGGTCGCGAGCAGTACTTC. The chain carries TRBV7-6 and TRBJ2-7; weak D call: TRBD2 (6 bases). The V end lost 0 bases, the J end lost 6 bases, and 9 bases lay between the germline ends. Germline V lookup: CDR1 SGHVS, CDR2 FNYEAQ. This CDR3 is 13 amino acids long.

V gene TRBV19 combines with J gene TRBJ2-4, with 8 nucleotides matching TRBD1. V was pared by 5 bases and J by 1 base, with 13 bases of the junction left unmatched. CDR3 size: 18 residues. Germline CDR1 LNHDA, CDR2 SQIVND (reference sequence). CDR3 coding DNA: TGTGCCAGTAGTGCCGGGACAGGATTAGGAGGGGCCAAAAACATTCAGTACTTC. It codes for CASSAGTGLGGAKNIQYF.

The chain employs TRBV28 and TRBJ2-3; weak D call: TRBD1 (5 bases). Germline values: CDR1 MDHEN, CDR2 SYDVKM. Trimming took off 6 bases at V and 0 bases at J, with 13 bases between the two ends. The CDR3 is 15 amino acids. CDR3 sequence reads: CASSSDSRSTDTQYF. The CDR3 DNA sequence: TGTGCCAGCAGCTCCGACAGCCGAAGCACAGATACGCAGTATTTT. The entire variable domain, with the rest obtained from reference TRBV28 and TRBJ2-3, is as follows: DVKVTQSSRYLVKRTGEKVFLECVQDMDHENMFWYRQDPGLGLRLIYFSYDVKMKEKGDIPEGYSVSREKKERFSLILESASTNQTSMYLCASSSDSRSTDTQYFGPGTRLTVL.

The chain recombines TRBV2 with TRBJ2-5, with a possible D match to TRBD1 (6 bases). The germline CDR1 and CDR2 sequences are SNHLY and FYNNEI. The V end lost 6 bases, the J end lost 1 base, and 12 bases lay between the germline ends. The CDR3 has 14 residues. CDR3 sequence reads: CASRTWTVQETQYF. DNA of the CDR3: TGTGCCAGCAGGACTTGGACAGTCCAAGAGACCCAGTACTTC. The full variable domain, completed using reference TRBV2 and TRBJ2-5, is EPEVTQTPSHQVTQMGQEVILRCVPISNHLYFYWYRQILGQKVEFLVSFYNNEISEKSEIFDDQFSVERPDGSNFTLKIRSTKLEDSAMYFCASRTWTVQETQYFGPGTRLLVL.

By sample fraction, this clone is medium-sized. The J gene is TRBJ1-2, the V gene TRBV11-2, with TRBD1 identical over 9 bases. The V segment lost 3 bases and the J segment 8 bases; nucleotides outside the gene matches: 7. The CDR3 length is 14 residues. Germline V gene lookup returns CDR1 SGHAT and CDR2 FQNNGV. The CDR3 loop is CASSFGQGFGGYTF. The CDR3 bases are TGTGCCAGCAGCTTCGGACAGGGGTTTGGAGGCTACACCTTC.

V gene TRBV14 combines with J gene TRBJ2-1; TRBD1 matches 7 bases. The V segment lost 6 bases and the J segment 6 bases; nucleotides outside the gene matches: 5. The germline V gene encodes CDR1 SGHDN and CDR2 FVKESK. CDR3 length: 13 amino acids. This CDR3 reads CASSYTGANEQFF. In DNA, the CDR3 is TGTGCCAGCAGTTACACAGGGGCCAATGAGCAGTTCTTC.

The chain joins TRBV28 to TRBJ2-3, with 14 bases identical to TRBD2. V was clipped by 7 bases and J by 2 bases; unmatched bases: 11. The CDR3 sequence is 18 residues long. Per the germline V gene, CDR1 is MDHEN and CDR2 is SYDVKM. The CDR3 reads CASTTGLAGDFSTDTQYF. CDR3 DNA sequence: TGTGCCAGCACTACGGGACTAGCGGGAGATTTTTCCACAGATACGCAGTATTTT.

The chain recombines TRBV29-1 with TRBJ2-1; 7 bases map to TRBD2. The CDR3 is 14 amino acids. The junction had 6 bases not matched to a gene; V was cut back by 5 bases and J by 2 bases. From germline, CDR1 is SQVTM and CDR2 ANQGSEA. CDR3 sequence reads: CSVPSGFTYNEQFF. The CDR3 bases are TGCAGCGTTCCTAGCGGCTTCACCTACAATGAGCAGTTCTTC.

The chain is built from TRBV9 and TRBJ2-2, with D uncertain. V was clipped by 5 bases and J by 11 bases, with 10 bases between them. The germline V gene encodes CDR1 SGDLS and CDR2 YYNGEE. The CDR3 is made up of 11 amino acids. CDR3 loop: CASSPHSELFF. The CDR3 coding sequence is TGTGCCAGCAGTCCCCACAGCGAGCTGTTTTTT.

The CDR3 nucleotides read TGCAGCGTACTATTGGGACAGGGCTTCTATGGCTACACCTTC. This gives the protein CSVLLGQGFYGYTF. The chain combines TRBV29-1 with TRBJ1-2; 9 bases are a match to TRBD1. Per germline, CDR1 SQVTM and CDR2 ANQGSEA. The CDR3 consists of 14 residues. The junction had 9 bases not matched to a gene; V was cut back by 6 bases and J by 4 bases.

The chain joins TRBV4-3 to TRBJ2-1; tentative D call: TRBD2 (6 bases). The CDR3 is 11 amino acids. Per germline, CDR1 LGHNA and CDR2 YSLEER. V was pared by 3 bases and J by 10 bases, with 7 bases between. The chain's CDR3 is CASSHAGEQFF. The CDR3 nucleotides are TGCGCCAGCAGCCACGCGGGGGAGCAGTTCTTC.

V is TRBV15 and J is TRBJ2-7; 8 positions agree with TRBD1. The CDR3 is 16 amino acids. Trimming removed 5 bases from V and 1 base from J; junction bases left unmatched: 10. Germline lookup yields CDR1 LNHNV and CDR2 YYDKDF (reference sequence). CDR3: CATSGLQGGSSYEQYF. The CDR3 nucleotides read TGTGCCACCAGCGGATTACAGGGGGGATCGTCCTACGAGCAGTACTTC.

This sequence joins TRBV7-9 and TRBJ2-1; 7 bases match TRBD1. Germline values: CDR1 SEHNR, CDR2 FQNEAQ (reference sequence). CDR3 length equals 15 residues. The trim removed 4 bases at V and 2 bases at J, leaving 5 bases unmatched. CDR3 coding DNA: TGTGCCAGCAGCTCCCGGGACAGAACCTACAATGAGCAGTTCTTC. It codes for CASSSRDRTYNEQFF.

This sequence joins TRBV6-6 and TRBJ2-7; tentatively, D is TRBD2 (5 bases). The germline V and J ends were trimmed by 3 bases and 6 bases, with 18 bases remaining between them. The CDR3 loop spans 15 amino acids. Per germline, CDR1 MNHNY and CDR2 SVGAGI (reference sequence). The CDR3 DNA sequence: TGTGCCAGCAGTTATCGTGTGTACGGGGTGGGCGAGCAGTACTTC. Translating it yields CASSYRVYGVGEQYF.

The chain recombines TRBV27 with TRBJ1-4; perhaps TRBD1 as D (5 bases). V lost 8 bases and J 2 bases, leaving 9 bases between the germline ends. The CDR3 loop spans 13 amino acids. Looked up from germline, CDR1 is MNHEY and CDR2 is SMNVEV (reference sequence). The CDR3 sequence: CASRPGTNEKLFF. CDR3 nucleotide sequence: TGTGCCAGCCGCCCAGGGACTAATGAAAAACTGTTTTTT.